This record looks at one T cell receptor beta chain sequence and its context. This CDR3 is built from 19 residues. V dropped 4 bases and J dropped 2; count of bases not matched to a gene: 16. The germline CDR1 and CDR2 sequences are LNHNV and YYDKDF (reference sequence). These data are taken from a study of blood T cell repertoires in COVID-19. Study overall: Samples of COVID-19 (acute and convalescent) were obtained from the United States, Italy and Spain. Nucleic acid was either cDNA or gDNA, and it came from T cells, B-cell-depleted T cells, or PBMCs.

Authors' analysis steps: Cell counts per sample came from amplifying reference gene primers. This table comes from immunoSEQ multiplex PCR, and its TCRdb copy is limited to in-frame clones, with some not included. V, J and clone size are taken as reported in that table, and D and trimming were inferred from the DNA itself. The sample lists some 140,000 clones; around 85% were seen once. The sequence was obtained from an elderly woman with acute or convalescent COVID-19. Source material: peripheral blood. The chain carries TRBV15 and TRBJ2-1; 8 positions agree with TRBD2. CDR3 loop: CATSTRGGPSTTTYNEQFF. CDR3 sequence (DNA): TGTGCCACCAGCACCCGGGGGGGACCGTCCACGACCACCTACAATGAGCAGTTCTTC.